The 15 T cell receptor beta chains given below trace back to one sample, sequenced in a study of T-cell reconstitution after alpha-beta-depleted transplantation in children. The library targeted TCRbeta and was prepared with unique molecular identifiers. TCRdb fed the PCR reads into MiXCR, producing one record per CDR3 protein. The sample carries around 600,000 distinct CDR3 sequences, under 12% recorded once. Source: PBMCs from the stem cell graft donor, taken from the stem cell graft. These receptor sequences come from a human donor who donated a stem cell graft to a child with acute myeloid leukemia.

V and J are TRBV5-5 and TRBJ1-3; D is ambiguous. Germline CDR1 is SGHKS and CDR2 is YYEKEE (reference sequence). The germline V and J ends were trimmed by 5 bases and 2 bases, with 5 bases remaining between them. The CDR3 covers 12 residues. The CDR3 here is CASREPGNTIYF. As DNA, the CDR3 is TGTGCCAGCAGGGAGCCTGGAAACACCATATATTTT.

This clonotype was counted between two and nine times. This sequence joins TRBV20-1 and TRBJ2-2; TRBD2 matches at 9 bases. V dropped 6 bases and J dropped 7; count of bases not matched to a gene: 18. The germline V gene has CDR1 DFQATT and CDR2 SNEGSKA (reference sequence). The CDR3 has 17 amino acids. The CDR3 bases are TGCAGTGCCCCACCCACAGCGCCGGGACTAGCAGTCGGGGAGCTGTTTTTT. Its protein is CSAPPTAPGLAVGELFF.

This clonotype was picked up a small number of times. The V and J genes are TRBV7-9 and TRBJ2-5; D is possibly TRBD2 (5 bases). Trimming left V 3 bases short and J 7 bases short, with 9 bases between. There are 12 residues in the CDR3. Germline values: CDR1 SEHNR, CDR2 FQNEAQ (reference sequence). The CDR3 bases are TGTGCCAGCAGCTTCCAGGAGGCGACCCAGTACTTC. Its translation is CASSFQEATQYF.

This clonotype was seen many times. The chain couples TRBV20-1 to TRBJ2-4; the match to TRBD2 covers 8 bases. CDR1 is DFQATT, CDR2 SNEGSKA, per germline (reference sequence). The J segment lost 0 bases and the V segment lost 3 bases, leaving 13 bases of the junction unmatched. This CDR3 region has 18 residues. The CDR3 sequence is CSASGAGVKMIAKNIQYF. CDR3 bases: TGCAGTGCTAGCGGAGCGGGAGTTAAGATGATAGCCAAAAACATTCAGTACTTC.

This clonotype showed up many times. The CDR3 here is CASTLGRDSDTQYF. The CDR3 nucleotides are TGCGCCAGCACCCTAGGGCGGGATTCAGATACGCAGTATTTT. This chain connects TRBV5-1 to TRBJ2-3, with a weak D call TRBD2 (6 bases). The V gene lost 6 bases and the J gene lost 4 bases, with 15 bases spanning the gap. This CDR3 is 14 amino acids long. Germline CDR1 reads SGHRS; CDR2 reads YFSETQ.

At least ten counts were recorded for this clonotype. This chain connects TRBV27 to TRBJ1-4, with no clear D. Germline values: CDR1 MNHEY, CDR2 SMNVEV (reference sequence). The V end was cut by 4 bases, the J end by 3 bases, with 3 bases between. CDR3 size: 12 residues. The CDR3 sequence is CASSSPNEKLFF. Here the CDR3 DNA reads TGTGCCAGCAGTTCCCCTAATGAAAAACTGTTTTTT.

Comments on this clonotype: This may arise from a read error, as a much more abundant clone is one base away. The gene calls are TRBV29-1 and TRBJ2-2; 8 nucleotides align to TRBD1. The V and J ends lost 5 bases and 4 bases, in that order; junction bases with no gene match: 6. Germline-derived CDR1 and CDR2 are SQVTM and ANQGSEA. This CDR3 comprises 14 residues. The CDR3 is CSVPGQVFTGELFF. In nucleotides, the CDR3 is TGCAGCGTTCCGGGACAGGTATTCACCGGGGAGCTGTTTTTT.

This sequence joins TRBV6-5 and TRBJ2-7; tentative D call: TRBD2 (7 bases). The V gene lost 2 bases and the J gene lost 2 bases, with 13 bases spanning the gap. Germline V gene sequence: CDR1 MNHEY, CDR2 SVGAGI. The CDR3 loop spans 15 amino acids. The CDR3 nucleotides are TGTGCCAGCAGTTACACTGGGGGGGCAGCCTACGAGCAGTACTTC. Translation gives CASSYTGGAAYEQYF.

This clonotype has more than one count but fewer than ten. J is TRBJ1-5 and V is TRBV6-2 or TRBV6-3; D not resolved. V lost 3 bases and J 5 bases, leaving 8 bases between the germline ends. The CDR3 is 13 residues long. Looked up from germline, CDR1 is MNHEY and CDR2 is SVGEGT. CDR3 coding DNA: TGTGCCAGCAGTTATAATTTGGATCAGCCCCAGCATTTT. This codes for CASSYNLDQPQHF.

This clonotype was detected many times. The gene calls are TRBV27 and TRBJ2-7; 8 nucleotides agree with TRBD1. The V gene end was trimmed by 5 bases and the J gene end by 1 base; junction bases not matched to a gene: 4. The CDR3 is 14 residues long. From germline, CDR1 is MNHEY and CDR2 SMNVEV (reference sequence). Here the CDR3 reads CASSLNRGSYEQYF. The CDR3 nucleotides are TGTGCCAGCAGTCTCAACAGGGGGTCCTACGAGCAGTACTTC.

This clonotype was observed a handful of times. The chain employs TRBV7-2 and TRBJ2-1, with TRBD2 matching over 8 bases. V shed 1 base and J 10 bases; nucleotides not matched to a gene: 9. The CDR3 extends over 15 amino acids. Germline loops: CDR1 SGHTA, CDR2 FQGNSA. The chain's CDR3 is CASSLGISGILEQFF. CDR3 coding DNA: TGTGCCAGCAGCTTAGGGATTAGCGGGATCCTCGAGCAGTTCTTC.

The rearrangement uses TRBV2 and TRBJ2-2; D gene ambiguous. The CDR3 is made up of 13 amino acids. Trimming shortened V by 2 bases and J by 5 bases, and 6 bases separated the two germline ends. Per germline, CDR1 SNHLY and CDR2 FYNNEI. CDR3 amino acids: CASSELGTGELFF. The DNA of the CDR3 is TGTGCCAGCAGTGAATTGGGGACCGGGGAGCTGTTTTTT.

The chain links TRBV7-3 to TRBJ2-1, with D possibly being TRBD1 (7 bases). With 4 bases removed from V and 8 bases from J, the gap between germline ends came to 18 bases. This CDR3 contains 15 residues. The germline gives CDR1 SGHTA, CDR2 FQGTGA. The CDR3 protein is CASSSAGGSRYEQFF. DNA for the CDR3: TGTGCCAGCAGCTCTGCAGGGGGGTCTAGGTATGAGCAGTTCTTC. Drawing the rest from reference TRBV7-3 and TRBJ2-1, the complete variable domain is GAGVSQTPSNKVTEKGKYVELRCDPISGHTALYWYRQSLGQGPEFLIYFQGTGAADDSGLPNDRFFAVRPEGSVSTLKIQRTERGDSAVYLCASSSAGGSRYEQFFGPGTRLTVL.

This clonotype was seen at least ten times. The CDR3 loop reads CASSLGRFQETQYF. CDR3 sequence (DNA): TGTGCCAGCAGCTTGGGGAGGTTCCAAGAGACCCAGTACTTC. The chain combines TRBV7-8 with TRBJ2-5, with a weak D call TRBD2 (6 bases). The V and J ends lost 3 bases and 1 base respectively, with 9 bases between them. CDR1 is SGHVS and CDR2 is FQNEAQ in the germline V gene. The CDR3 extends over 14 amino acids.

As for this clonotype: Mismatch with germline at one junction end may stem from a read error. The rearrangement uses TRBV7-2 and TRBJ2-7; D may be TRBD2 (5 bases). The germline V gene encodes CDR1 SGHTA and CDR2 FQGNSA. The CDR3 length is 16 residues. In DNA, the CDR3 is TGTGCCAGCAGCCTAGCCGGTCGGAACCTCTACGAAGAGCAGTACTTC. Translation: CASSLAGRNLYEEQYF.